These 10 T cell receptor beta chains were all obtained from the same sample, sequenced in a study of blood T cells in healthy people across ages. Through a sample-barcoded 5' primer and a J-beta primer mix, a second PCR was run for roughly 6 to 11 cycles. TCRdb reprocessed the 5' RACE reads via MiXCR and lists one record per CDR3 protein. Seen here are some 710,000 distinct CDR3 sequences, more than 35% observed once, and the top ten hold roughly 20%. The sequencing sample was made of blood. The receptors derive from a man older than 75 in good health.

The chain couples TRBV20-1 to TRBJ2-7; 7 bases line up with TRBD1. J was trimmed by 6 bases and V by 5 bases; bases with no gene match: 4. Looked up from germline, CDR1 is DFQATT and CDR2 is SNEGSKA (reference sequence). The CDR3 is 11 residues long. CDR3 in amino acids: CSAPRTGEQYF. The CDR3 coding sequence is TGCAGTGCTCCGAGGACAGGCGAGCAGTACTTC.

CDR3 nucleotide sequence: TGTGCCAGCAGTCACGTTTCCGGGAGAGTCAATGAGCAGTTCTTC. Its protein is CASSHVSGRVNEQFF. The chain joins TRBV2 to TRBJ2-1; D is perhaps TRBD2 (6 bases). Germline CDR1 reads SNHLY; CDR2 reads FYNNEI. This CDR3 is built from 15 residues. The V gene lost 5 bases and the J gene lost 6 bases, with 17 bases spanning the gap.

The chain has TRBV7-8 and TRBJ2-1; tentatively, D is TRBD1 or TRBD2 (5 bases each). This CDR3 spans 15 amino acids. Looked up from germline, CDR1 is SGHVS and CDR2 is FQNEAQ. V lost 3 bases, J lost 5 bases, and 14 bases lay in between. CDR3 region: CASSFGAGYHNEQFF. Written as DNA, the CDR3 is TGTGCCAGCAGCTTCGGGGCAGGGTACCACAATGAGCAGTTCTTC.

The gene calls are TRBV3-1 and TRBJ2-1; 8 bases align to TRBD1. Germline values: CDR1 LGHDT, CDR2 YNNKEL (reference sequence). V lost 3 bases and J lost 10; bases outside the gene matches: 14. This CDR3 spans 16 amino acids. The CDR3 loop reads CASSHRDRSPNPEQFF. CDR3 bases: TGTGCCAGCAGCCATCGGGACAGGTCACCTAATCCCGAGCAGTTCTTC.

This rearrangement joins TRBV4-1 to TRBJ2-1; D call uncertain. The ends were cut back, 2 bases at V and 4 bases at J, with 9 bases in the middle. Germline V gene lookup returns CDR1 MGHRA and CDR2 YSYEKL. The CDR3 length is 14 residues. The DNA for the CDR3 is TGCGCCAGCAGCCAAATGACTCGGTACAATGAGCAGTTCTTC. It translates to CASSQMTRYNEQFF.

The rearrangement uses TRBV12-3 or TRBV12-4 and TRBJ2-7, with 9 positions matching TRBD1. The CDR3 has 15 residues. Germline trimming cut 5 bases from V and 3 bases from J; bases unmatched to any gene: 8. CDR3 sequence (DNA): TGTGCCAGCAGTATAGGTCCGGGACAGGGCTACGAGCAGTACTTC. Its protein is CASSIGPGQGYEQYF.

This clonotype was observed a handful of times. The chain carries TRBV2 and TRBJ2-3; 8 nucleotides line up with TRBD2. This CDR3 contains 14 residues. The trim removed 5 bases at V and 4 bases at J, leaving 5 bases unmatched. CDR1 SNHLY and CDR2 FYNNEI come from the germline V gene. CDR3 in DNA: TGTGCCAGCAGTATACAGGGACTAGCAGATACGCAGTATTTT. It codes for CASSIQGLADTQYF.

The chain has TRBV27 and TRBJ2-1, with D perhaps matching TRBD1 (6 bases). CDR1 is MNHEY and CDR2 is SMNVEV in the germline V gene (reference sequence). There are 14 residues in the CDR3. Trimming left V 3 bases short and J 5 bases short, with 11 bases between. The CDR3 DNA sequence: TGTGCCAGCAGTTTTCAGGGGACCCACAATGAGCAGTTCTTC. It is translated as CASSFQGTHNEQFF.

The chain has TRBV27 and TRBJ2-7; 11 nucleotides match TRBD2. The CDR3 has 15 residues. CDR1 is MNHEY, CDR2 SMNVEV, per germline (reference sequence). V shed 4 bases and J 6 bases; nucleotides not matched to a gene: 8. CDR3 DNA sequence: TGTGCCAGCAGTTCACTAGCGGGAGTGTTCGGCGAGCAGTACTTC. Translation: CASSSLAGVFGEQYF.

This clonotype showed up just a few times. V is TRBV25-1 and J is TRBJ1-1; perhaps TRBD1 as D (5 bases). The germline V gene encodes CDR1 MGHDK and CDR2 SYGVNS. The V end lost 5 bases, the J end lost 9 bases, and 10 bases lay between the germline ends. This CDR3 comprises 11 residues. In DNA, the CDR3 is TGTGCCAGCAGTTTGGGGGGAAAAGCTTTCTTT. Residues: CASSLGGKAFF.